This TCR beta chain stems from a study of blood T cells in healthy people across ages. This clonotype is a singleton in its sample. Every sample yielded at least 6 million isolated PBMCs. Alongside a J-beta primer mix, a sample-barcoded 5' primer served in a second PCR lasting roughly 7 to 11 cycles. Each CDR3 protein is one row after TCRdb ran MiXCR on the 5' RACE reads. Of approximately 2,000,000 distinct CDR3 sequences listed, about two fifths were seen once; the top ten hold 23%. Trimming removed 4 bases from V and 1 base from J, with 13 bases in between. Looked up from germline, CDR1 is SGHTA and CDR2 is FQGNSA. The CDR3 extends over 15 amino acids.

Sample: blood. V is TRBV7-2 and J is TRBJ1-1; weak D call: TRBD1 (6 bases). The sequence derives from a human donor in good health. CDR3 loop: CASSSRQGRNTEAFF. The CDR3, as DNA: TGTGCCAGCAGCTCGCGGCAGGGGAGGAACACTGAAGCTTTCTTT.